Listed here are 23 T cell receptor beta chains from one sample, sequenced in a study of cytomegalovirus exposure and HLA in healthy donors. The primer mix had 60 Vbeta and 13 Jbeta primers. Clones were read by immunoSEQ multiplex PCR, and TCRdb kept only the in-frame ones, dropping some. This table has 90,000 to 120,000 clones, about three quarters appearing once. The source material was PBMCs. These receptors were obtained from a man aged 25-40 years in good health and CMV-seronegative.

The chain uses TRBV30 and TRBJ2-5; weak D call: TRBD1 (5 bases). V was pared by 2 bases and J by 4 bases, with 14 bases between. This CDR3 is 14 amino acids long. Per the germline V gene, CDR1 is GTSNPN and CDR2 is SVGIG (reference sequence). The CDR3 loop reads CAWSNNVGRETQYF. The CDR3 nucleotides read TGTGCCTGGAGTAATAACGTGGGGCGAGAGACCCAGTACTTC.

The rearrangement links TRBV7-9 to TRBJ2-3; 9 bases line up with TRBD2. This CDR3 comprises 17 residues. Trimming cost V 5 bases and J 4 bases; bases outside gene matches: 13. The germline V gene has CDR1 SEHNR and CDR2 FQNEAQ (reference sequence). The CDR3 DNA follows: TGTGCCAGCAGCCCCGGGGCGGGGGGGGCCGGGGCAGATACGCAGTATTTT. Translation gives CASSPGAGGAGADTQYF. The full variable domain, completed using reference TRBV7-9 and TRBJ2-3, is DTGVSQNPRHKITKRGQNVTFRCDPISEHNRLYWYRQTLGQGPEFLTYFQNEAQLEKSRLLSDRFSAERPKGSFSTLEIQRTEQGDSAMYLCASSPGAGGAGADTQYFGPGTRLTVL.

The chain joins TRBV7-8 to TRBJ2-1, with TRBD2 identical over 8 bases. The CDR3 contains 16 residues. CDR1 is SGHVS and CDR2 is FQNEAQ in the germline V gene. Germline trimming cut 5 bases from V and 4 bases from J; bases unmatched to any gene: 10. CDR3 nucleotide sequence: TGTGCCAGCAGCCGGATAACTAGCGGACCTTACAATGAGCAGTTCTTC. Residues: CASSRITSGPYNEQFF.

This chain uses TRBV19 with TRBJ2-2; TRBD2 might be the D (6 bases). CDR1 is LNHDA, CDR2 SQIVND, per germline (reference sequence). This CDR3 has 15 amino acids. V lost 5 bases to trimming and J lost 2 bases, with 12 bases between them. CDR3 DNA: TGTGCCAGTAGTGTTCTAGCGTATAACACCGGGGAGCTGTTTTTT. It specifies CASSVLAYNTGELFF.

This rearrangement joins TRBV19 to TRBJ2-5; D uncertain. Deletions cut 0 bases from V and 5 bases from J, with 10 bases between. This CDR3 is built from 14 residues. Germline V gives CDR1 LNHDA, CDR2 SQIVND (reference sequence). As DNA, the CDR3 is TGTGCCAGTAGTATAGATTACGAGTTGGAGACCCAGTACTTC. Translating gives CASSIDYELETQYF.

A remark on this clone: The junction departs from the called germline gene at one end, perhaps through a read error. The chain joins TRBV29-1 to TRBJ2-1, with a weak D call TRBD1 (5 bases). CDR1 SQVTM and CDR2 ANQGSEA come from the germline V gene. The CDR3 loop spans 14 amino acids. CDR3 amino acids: CSVEDVRDNNKQFF. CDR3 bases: TGCAGCGTTGAAGATGTCAGGGATAACAATAAGCAGTTCTTC.

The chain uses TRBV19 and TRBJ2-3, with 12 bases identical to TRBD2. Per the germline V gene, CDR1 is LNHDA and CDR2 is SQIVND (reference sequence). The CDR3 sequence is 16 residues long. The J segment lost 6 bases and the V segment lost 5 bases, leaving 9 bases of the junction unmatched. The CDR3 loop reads CASSSPGLAGRDTQYF. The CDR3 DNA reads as TGTGCCAGTAGTTCTCCCGGACTAGCGGGAAGGGATACGCAGTATTTT. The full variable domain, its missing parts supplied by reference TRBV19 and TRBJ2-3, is DGGITQSPKYLFRKEGQNVTLSCEQNLNHDAMYWYRQDPGQGLRLIYYSQIVNDFQKGDIAEGYSVSREKKESFPLTVTSAQKNPTAFYLCASSSPGLAGRDTQYFGPGTRLTVL.

CDR3 loop: CALQGDSYQPQHF. The CDR3 nucleotides are TGTGCCCTTCAGGGGGACTCTTATCAGCCCCAGCATTTT. The chain is built from TRBV28 and TRBJ1-5; the match to TRBD1 covers 7 bases. The V and J ends lost 11 bases and 5 bases, in that order; junction bases with no gene match: 9. The germline V gene has CDR1 MDHEN and CDR2 SYDVKM. The CDR3 is 13 residues long.

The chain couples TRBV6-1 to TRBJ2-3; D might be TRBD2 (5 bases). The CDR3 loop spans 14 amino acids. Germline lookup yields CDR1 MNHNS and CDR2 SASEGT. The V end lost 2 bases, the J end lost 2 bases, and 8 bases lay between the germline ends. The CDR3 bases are TGTGCCAGCAGTGAAAGACTATTCACAGATACGCAGTATTTT. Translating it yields CASSERLFTDTQYF.

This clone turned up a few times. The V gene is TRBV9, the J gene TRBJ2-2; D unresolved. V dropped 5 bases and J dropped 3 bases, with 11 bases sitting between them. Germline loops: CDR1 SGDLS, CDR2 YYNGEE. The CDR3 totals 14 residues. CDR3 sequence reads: CASSSNSDTGELFF. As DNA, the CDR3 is TGTGCCAGCAGTTCCAACAGTGACACCGGGGAGCTGTTTTTT.

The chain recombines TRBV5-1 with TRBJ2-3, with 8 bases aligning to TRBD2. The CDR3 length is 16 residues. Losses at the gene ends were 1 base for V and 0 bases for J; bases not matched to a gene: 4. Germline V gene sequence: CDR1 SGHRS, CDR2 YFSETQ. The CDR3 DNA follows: TGCGCCAGCAGCTTGCCTAGCGGGCTTAGCACAGATACGCAGTATTTT. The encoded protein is CASSLPSGLSTDTQYF.

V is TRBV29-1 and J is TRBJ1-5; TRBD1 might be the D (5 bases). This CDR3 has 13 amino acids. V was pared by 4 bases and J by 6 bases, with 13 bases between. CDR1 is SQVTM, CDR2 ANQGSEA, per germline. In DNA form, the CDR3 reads TGCAGCGTTGGGGGGAGGAGTGGTCAGCCCCAGCATTTT. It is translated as CSVGGRSGQPQHF.

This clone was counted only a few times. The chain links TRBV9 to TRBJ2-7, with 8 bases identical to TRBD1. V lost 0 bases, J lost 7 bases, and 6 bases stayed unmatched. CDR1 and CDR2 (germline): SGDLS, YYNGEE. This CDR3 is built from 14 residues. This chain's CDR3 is CASSVGQGAGEQYF. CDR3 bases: TGTGCCAGCAGCGTAGGTCAGGGGGCGGGTGAGCAGTACTTC. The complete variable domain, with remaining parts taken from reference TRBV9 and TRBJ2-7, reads DSGVTQTPKHLITATGQRVTLRCSPRSGDLSVYWYQQSLDQGLQFLIQYYNGEERAKGNILERFSAQQFPDLHSELNLSSLELGDSALYFCASSVGQGAGEQYFGPGTRLTVT.

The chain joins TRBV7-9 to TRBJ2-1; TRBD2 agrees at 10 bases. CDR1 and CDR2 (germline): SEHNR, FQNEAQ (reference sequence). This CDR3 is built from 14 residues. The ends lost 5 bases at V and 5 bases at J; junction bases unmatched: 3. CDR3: CASSRTSGDNEQFF. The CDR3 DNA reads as TGTGCCAGCAGCCGGACTAGCGGAGACAATGAGCAGTTCTTC. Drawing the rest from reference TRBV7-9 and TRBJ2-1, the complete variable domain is DTGVSQNPRHKITKRGQNVTFRCDPISEHNRLYWYRQTLGQGPEFLTYFQNEAQLEKSRLLSDRFSAERPKGSFSTLEIQRTEQGDSAMYLCASSRTSGDNEQFFGPGTRLTVL.

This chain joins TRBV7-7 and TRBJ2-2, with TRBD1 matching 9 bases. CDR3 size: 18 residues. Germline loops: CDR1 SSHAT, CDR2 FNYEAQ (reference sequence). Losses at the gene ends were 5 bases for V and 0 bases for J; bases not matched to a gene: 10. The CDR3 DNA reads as TGTGCCAGCAGCAGGCGACAGGGGGGTTTTACGAACACCGGGGAGCTGTTTTTT. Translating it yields CASSRRQGGFTNTGELFF.

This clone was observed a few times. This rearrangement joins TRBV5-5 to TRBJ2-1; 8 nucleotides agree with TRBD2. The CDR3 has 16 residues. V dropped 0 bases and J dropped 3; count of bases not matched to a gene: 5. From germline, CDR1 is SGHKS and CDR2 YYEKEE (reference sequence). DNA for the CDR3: TGTGCCAGCAGCTTGGCGGGGCGGGGGGTCTACAATGAGCAGTTCTTC. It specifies CASSLAGRGVYNEQFF.

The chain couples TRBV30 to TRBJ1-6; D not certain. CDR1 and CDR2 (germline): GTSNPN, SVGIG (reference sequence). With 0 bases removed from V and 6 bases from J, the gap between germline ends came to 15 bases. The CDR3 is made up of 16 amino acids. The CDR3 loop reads CAWSVSMREINSPLHF. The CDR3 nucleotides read TGTGCCTGGAGTGTTAGTATGCGCGAGATTAATTCACCCCTCCACTTT.

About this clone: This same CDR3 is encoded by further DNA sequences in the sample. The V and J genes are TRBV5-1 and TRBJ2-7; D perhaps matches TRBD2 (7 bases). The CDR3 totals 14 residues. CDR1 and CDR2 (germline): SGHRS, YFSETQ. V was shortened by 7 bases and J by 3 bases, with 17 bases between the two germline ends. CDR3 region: CASSTGGKGYEQYF. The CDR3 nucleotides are TGCGCCAGCTCGACGGGGGGCAAGGGCTACGAGCAGTACTTC.

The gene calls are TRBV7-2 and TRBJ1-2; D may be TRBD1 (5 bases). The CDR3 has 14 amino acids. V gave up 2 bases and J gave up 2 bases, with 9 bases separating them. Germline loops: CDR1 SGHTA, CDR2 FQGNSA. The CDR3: CASSLWGGNYGYTF. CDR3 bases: TGTGCCAGCAGCTTATGGGGGGGGAACTATGGCTACACCTTC.

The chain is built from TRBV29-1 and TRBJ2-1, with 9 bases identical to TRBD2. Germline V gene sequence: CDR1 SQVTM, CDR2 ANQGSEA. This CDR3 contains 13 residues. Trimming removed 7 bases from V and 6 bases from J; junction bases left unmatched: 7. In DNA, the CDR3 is TGCAGCGCTCCGGGACTAGCCTCCAATGAGCAGTTCTTC. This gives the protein CSAPGLASNEQFF.

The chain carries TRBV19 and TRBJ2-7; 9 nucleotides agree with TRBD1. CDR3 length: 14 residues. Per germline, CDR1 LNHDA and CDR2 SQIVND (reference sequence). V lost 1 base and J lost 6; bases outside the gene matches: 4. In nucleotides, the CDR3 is TGTGCCAGTAGTATAGGGACAGGGGAGGCCGAGCAGTACTTC. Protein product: CASSIGTGEAEQYF.

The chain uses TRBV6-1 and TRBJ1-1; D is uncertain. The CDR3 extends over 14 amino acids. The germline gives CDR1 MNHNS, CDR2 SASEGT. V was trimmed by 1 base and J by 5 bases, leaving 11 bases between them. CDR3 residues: CASSEVEGRTEAFF. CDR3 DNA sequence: TGTGCCAGCAGTGAAGTCGAGGGCCGAACTGAAGCTTTCTTT.

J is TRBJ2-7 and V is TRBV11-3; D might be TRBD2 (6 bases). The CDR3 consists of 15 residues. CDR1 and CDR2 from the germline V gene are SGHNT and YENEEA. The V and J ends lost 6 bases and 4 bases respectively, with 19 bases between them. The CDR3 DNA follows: TGTGCCAGCAGTTGGGGGGACGGAGGGTTATACGAGCAGTACTTC. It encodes CASSWGDGGLYEQYF.